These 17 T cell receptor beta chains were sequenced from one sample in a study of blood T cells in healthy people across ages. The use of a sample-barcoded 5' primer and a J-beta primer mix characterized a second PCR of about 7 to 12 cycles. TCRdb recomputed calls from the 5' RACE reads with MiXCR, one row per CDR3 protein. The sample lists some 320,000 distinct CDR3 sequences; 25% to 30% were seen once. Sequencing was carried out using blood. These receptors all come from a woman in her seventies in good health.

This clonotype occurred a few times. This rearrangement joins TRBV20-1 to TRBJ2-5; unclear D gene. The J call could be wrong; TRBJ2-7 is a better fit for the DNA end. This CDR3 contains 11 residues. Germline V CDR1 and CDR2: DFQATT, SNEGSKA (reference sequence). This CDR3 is CSARGVNEQYF. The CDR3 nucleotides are TGCAGTGCTAGAGGCGTAAACGAGCAGTACTTC.

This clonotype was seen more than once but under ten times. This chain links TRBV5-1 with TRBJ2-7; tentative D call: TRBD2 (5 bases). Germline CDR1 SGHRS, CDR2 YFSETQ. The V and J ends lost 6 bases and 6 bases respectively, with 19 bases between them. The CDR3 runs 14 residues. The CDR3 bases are TGCGCCAGCAAACCTATTCTAGCACATGCCGAGCAGTACTTC. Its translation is CASKPILAHAEQYF.

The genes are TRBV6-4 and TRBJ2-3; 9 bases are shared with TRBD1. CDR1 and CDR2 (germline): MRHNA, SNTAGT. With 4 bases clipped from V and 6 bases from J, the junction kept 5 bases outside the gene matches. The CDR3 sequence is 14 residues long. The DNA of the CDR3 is TGTGCCAGCAGTGGACAGGGGGGGACGGATACGCAGTATTTT. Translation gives CASSGQGGTDTQYF.

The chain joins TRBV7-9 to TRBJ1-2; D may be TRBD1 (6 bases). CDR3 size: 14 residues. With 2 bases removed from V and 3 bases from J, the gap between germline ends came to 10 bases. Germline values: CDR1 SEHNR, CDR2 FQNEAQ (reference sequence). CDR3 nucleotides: TGTGCCAGCAGCTTAAGGCCAGGGGACTATGGCTACACCTTC. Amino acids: CASSLRPGDYGYTF.

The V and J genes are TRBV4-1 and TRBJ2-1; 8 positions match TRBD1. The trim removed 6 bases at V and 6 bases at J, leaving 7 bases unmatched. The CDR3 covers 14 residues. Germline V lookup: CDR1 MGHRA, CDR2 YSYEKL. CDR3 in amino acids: CASRNRQGFNEQFF. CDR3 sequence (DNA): TGCGCCAGCAGAAACCGACAGGGGTTCAATGAGCAGTTCTTC.

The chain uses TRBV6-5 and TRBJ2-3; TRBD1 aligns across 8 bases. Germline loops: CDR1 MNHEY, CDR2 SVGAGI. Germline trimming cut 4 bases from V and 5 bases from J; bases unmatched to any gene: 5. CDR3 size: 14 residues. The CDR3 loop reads CASSSGQGVDTQYF. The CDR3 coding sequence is TGTGCCAGCAGTTCAGGACAGGGCGTAGATACGCAGTATTTT.

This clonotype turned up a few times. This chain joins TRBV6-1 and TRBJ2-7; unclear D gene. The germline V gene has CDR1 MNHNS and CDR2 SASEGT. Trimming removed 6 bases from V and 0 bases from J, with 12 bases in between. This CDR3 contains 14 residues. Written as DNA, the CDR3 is TGTGCCAGCAGGGAGTACAGAAGCTCCTACGAGCAGTACTTC. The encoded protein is CASREYRSSYEQYF.

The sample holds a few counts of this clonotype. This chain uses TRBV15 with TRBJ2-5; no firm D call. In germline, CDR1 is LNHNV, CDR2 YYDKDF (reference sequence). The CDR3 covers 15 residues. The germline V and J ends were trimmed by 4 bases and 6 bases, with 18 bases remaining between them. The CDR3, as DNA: TGTGCCACCAGCAATCGGCGGCAGGTCCCCCAGACCCAGTACTTC. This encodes CATSNRRQVPQTQYF. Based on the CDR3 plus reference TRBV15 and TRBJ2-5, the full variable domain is DAMVIQNPRYQVTQFGKPVTLSCSQTLNHNVMYWYQQKSSQAPKLLFHYYDKDFNNEADTPDNFQSRRPNTSFCFLDIRSPGLGDTAMYLCATSNRRQVPQTQYFGPGTRLLVL.

CDR3 coding DNA: TGTGCCAGCAGTTCCCAGGGGTCCCTACTTGGCAATGAGCAGTTCTTC. Translated, it gives CASSSQGSLLGNEQFF. The chain recombines TRBV28 with TRBJ2-1; maybe TRBD1 (6 bases). CDR1 is MDHEN, CDR2 SYDVKM, per germline. The CDR3 spans 16 residues. With 4 bases removed from V and 6 bases from J, the gap between germline ends came to 19 bases. The variable domain in full, completed from reference TRBV28 and TRBJ2-1, reads DVKVTQSSRYLVKRTGEKVFLECVQDMDHENMFWYRQDPGLGLRLIYFSYDVKMKEKGDIPEGYSVSREKKERFSLILESASTNQTSMYLCASSSQGSLLGNEQFFGPGTRLTVL.

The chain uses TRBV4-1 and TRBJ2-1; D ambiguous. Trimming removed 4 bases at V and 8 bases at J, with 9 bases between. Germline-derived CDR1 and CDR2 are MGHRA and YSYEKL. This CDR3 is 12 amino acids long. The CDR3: CASSRGADEQFF. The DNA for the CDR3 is TGCGCCAGCAGCCGCGGCGCGGATGAGCAGTTCTTC.

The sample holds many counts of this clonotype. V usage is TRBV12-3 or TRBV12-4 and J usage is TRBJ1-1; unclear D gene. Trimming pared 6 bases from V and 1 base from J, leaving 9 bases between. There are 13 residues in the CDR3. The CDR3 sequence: CASSLSQNTEAFF. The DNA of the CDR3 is TGTGCCAGCAGCTTAAGCCAGAACACTGAAGCTTTCTTT.

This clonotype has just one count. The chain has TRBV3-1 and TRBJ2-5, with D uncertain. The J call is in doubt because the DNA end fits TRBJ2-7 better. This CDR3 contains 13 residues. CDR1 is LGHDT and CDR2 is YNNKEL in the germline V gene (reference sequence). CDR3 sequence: CASSQGVLNEQYF. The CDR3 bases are TGTGCCAGCAGCCAGGGTGTTTTGAACGAGCAGTACTTC.

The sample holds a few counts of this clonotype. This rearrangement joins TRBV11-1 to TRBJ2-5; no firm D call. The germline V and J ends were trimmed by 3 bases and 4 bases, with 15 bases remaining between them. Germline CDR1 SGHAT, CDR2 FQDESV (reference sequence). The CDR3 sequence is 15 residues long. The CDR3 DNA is TGTGCCAGCAGCTTGGCCCCCCAGCCGGCAGAGACCCAGTACTTC. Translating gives CASSLAPQPAETQYF.

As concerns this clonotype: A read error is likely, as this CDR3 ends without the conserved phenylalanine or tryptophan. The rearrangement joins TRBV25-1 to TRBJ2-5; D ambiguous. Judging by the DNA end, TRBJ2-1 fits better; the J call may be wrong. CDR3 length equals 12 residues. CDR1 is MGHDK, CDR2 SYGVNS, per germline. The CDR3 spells CASSAWADEQFI. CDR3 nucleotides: TGTGCCAGCAGTGCGTGGGCGGATGAGCAGTTCATC.

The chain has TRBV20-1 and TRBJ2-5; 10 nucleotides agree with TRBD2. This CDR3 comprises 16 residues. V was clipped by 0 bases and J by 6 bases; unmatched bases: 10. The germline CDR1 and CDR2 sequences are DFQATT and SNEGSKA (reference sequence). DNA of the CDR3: TGCAGTGCTAGAGATTTGCCTAGCGGGAGTAGTAAGACCCAGTACTTC. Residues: CSARDLPSGSSKTQYF.

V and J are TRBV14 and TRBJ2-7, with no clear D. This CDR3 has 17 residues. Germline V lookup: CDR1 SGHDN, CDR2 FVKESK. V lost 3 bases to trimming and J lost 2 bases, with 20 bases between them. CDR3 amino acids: CASSHGRRGRRTYEQYV. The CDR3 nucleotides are TGTGCCAGCAGCCACGGCAGGAGAGGACGCCGAACCTACGAGCAGTACGTC.

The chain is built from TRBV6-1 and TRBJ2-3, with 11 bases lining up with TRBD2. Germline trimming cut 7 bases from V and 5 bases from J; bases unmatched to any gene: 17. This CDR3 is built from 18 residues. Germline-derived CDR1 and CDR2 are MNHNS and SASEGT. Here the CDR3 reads CASTPHRSLAGGRDTQYF. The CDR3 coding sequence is TGTGCCAGCACCCCACACCGGTCATTAGCGGGAGGGAGAGATACGCAGTATTTT.